This TCR beta chain is drawn from a study of blood T cell repertoires in COVID-19. Study background: The analysed material was cDNA or gDNA that came from T cells, B-cell-depleted T cells, or PBMCs.

Germline trimming cut 0 bases from V and 13 bases from J; bases unmatched to any gene: 13. This CDR3 has 15 residues. The germline gives CDR1 SGHKS, CDR2 YYEKEE (reference sequence). Those designated as exposed participants met a COVID-19 case within 2 weeks before study entry. Study processing details: Researchers report that nucleated cell counts were estimated from reference gene primer amplification. Clones were read by immunoSEQ multiplex PCR, and TCRdb kept only the in-frame ones, dropping some. That table furnishes V, J and clone size, whereas the DNA furnished D and trimming. The table lists 350,000 to 500,000 clones, about 88% of them singletons.

This TCR was recovered from a woman younger than 35 who had been exposed to COVID-19. The specimen was PBMCs or T cells enriched from blood (not recorded which). V and J are TRBV5-5 and TRBJ2-1, with TRBD2 identical over 7 bases. CDR3 DNA sequence: TGTGCCAGCAGCTTGGTTATGCGGGAGATCACAGGTCAGTTCTTC. It yields the protein CASSLVMREITGQFF.